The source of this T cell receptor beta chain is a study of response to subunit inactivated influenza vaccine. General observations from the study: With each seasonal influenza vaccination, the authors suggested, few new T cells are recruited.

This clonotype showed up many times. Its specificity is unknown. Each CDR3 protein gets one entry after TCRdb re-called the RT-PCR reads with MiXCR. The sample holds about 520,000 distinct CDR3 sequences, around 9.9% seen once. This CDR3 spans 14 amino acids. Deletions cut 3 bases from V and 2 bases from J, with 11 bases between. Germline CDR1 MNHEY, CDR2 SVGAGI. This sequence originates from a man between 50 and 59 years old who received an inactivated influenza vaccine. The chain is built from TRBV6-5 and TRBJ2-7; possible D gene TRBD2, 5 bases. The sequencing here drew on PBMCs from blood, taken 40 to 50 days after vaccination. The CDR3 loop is CASSYYAGPYEQYF. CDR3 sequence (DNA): TGTGCCAGCAGTTATTATGCGGGTCCCTACGAGCAGTACTTC.